Described below is a single T cell receptor (beta chain) sequence and its context. The antigen this receptor binds is unknown. Base qualities are not recorded, but no much larger clone differs from it by a single base. The library was built by means of the immunoSEQ multiplex PCR assay. Primary melanoma tumor tissue underwent high-throughput sequencing of the T-cell receptor beta chain. The study's processing was this. TCRB CDR3 sharing between samples and the distribution of insertions and deletions were included in the repertoire analyses. A gradient-boosted model ranked the predictive value of the T-cell fraction against histopathological variables. The source is immuneACCESS, and TCRdb retained only in-frame sequences with V and J called. Part of the clones is not carried over; for the studies checked, unresolved V genes explain less than half of this, and the remainder is unexplained. V, J and clone size were drawn from that table, and D and trimming were deduced from the DNA. In this sample the table shows several thousand clones, approximately 78% of which occur a single time. The top ten constitute 20% to 25% of the sample.

The data belong to a study of primary melanoma T cells and metastatic recurrence (dated by TCRdb to the early 2020s). Describing the broader study: The cohort was made up of roughly 190 primary melanomas of stage T2 to T4, with thickness greater than 1 mm. The study examined whether T-cell fraction and T-cell repertoire clonality in primary melanoma tumors predicted patient outcome. The sequencing-derived T-cell fraction was compared with histopathological grading of tumor-infiltrating lymphocytes. The T-cell fraction measured by TCR beta sequencing was weighed against progression-free survival, the clinical outcome chosen for the comparison.

CDR1 and CDR2, looked up from the germline V gene, are MNHGY and SAAAGT. V lost 0 bases and J lost 3 bases; the stretch between them is 17 bases long. The CDR3 runs 17 residues from the cysteine to the phenylalanine. This entry keeps only the CDR3 DNA: 51 bases, framed from base 1. The patients had surgically resected primary melanoma that was considered potentially curable but at risk of metastatic recurrence. Paper-wide results and their limitations: The authors presented an effective T-cell-mediated antitumor response in primary melanoma only as a suggestion and not as a demonstrated mechanism. Tumor T-cell fraction was reported to predict progression-free survival independently of thickness, ulceration, mitotic rate and age. Progression-free survival prediction was reportedly improved more by adding T-cell fraction to tumor thickness than by adding any other histopathological variable. Regardless of nodal disease, mitotic rate or ulceration status, a T-cell fraction above 20% appeared to be protective.

The clonotype was recovered from a human donor with melanoma. The sample consisted of melanoma tumor tissue. The chain uses TRBV6-8 and TRBJ1-1; TRBD1 is a possible D gene, resting on 6 matching bases. The bases read TGTGCCAGCAGTTACTCCCCAAGCACAGGGCTTCACACTGAAGCTTTCTTT. The resulting protein is CASSYSPSTGLHTEAFF.